This T cell receptor (beta chain) was recorded in a study of blood T cell repertoires in COVID-19. Study in general: Samples of COVID-19 (acute and convalescent) were obtained from the United States, Italy and Spain.

Sequencing was performed with immunoSEQ multiplex PCR; in TCRdb, only in-frame clones are kept and a portion is missing. Seen here are about 190,000 clones, more than 75% observed once, and the top ten hold around 5.8%. This TCR came from a man in his forties or fifties with active or convalescent COVID-19. The sequenced material came from peripheral blood.

CDR3 loop: CSVDGTGEARTEAFF. The CDR3, as DNA: TGCAGCGTGGACGGGACAGGGGAAGCGAGAACTGAAGCTTTCTTT. The rearrangement joins TRBV29-1 to TRBJ1-1; 10 bases map to TRBD1. The V gene end was trimmed by 6 bases and the J gene end by 5 bases; junction bases not matched to a gene: 12. The CDR3 totals 15 residues. Germline V gene lookup returns CDR1 SQVTM and CDR2 ANQGSEA.